A selection of T cell receptor beta chains follows, all from one sample in a study of beta chain features in type 1 diabetes. Profiled with immunoSEQ multiplex PCR; TCRdb holds only in-frame clones, not every one. The sample lists more than 250,000 clones; approximately 16% were seen once. The sequenced sample was naive CD4+ T cells from blood. These receptors came from a man between 18 and 35 years old with type 1 diabetes. Both conserved end residues are part of each CDR3. A D gene is named only where the DNA matches it firmly. Expanded clones get a size class; other rows say once, few or many, or leave the size out.

size	D	V	J	CDR3	DNA
-	-	TRBV6-6	TRBJ2-5	CASSERRAGRETQYF	TGTGCCAGCAGCGAGCGGAGGGCGGGGAGGGAGACCCAGTACTTC
-	TRBD2	TRBV7-6	TRBJ2-1	CASTLTSGGYNEQFF	TGTGCCAGCACTCTGACTAGCGGGGGATACAATGAGCAGTTCTTC
-	TRBD2	TRBV15	TRBJ2-5	CATSYGLAGGQGETQYF	TGTGCCACCAGCTACGGTCTAGCGGGGGGGCAAGGAGAGACCCAGTACTTC
-	-	TRBV7-2	TRBJ2-4	CASSLVRGGGNIQYF	TGTGCCAGCAGCTTAGTAAGGGGGGGTGGAAACATTCAGTACTTC
few	TRBD2	TRBV9	TRBJ2-1	CASSVESGGLAGGRENEQFF	TGTGCCAGCAGCGTAGAGTCGGGGGGACTAGCGGGAGGGCGGGAGAATGAGCAGTTCTTC
-	-	TRBV29-1	TRBJ2-2	CSVEAGTLGELFF	TGCAGCGTTGAGGCGGGGACTCTCGGGGAGCTGTTTTTT
-	-	TRBV7-6	TRBJ2-1	CASSVDSYNEQFF	TGTGCCAGCAGCGTAGACAGCTACAATGAGCAGTTCTTC
-	-	TRBV7-2	TRBJ2-3	CASSLLSPDTQYF	TGTGCCAGCAGCTTACTTAGCCCAGATACGCAGTATTTT
few	-	TRBV28	TRBJ1-3	CASSLSGGNTIYF	TGTGCCAGCAGTTTATCAGGTGGAAACACCATATATTTT
few	TRBD2	TRBV9	TRBJ2-1	CASNRGGVGEQFF	TGTGCCAGCAACCGGGGGGGGGTTGGTGAGCAGTTCTTC
few	-	TRBV11-2	TRBJ2-1	CASSLPGDEQFF	TGTGCCAGCAGCCTTCCCGGAGATGAGCAGTTCTTC
few	-	TRBV6-6	TRBJ1-1	CASSPRWDTEAFF	TGTGCCAGCAGTCCTAGGTGGGACACTGAAGCTTTCTTT
few	TRBD2	TRBV29-1	TRBJ2-5	CSGLAAKETQYF	TGCAGCGGACTAGCGGCCAAAGAGACCCAGTACTTC
-	TRBD1	TRBV18	TRBJ2-5	CASSPRDRRVQETQYF	TGTGCCAGCTCACCACGGGACAGGAGGGTCCAAGAGACCCAGTACTTC
-	-	TRBV2	TRBJ1-2	CASSLVEYGYTF	TGTGCCAGCAGTTTAGTCGAATATGGCTACACCTTC
-	TRBD2	TRBV18	TRBJ2-1	CASSTRENSYNEQFF	TGTGCCAGCTCAACGCGGGAGAACTCCTACAATGAGCAGTTCTTC
-	-	TRBV7-8	TRBJ2-1	CASSLGRGGSSYNEQFF	TGTGCCAGCAGCCTAGGGAGGGGGGGGAGCTCCTACAATGAGCAGTTCTTC
-	-	TRBV7-7	TRBJ1-1	CASSLEQGTEAFF	TGTGCCAGCAGCCTTGAACAGGGAACTGAAGCTTTCTTT
-	-	TRBV6-5	TRBJ2-3	CASSYSGRSTDTQYF	TGTGCCAGCAGTTACTCGGGGAGGAGCACAGATACGCAGTATTTT
-	-	TRBV9	TRBJ2-2	CASRTTQNTGELFF	TGTGCCAGCAGGACTACCCAGAACACCGGGGAGCTGTTTTTT
-	-	TRBV15	TRBJ2-2	CATSRDPGANTGELFF	TGTGCCACCAGCAGAGACCCGGGGGCGAACACCGGGGAGCTGTTTTTT
few	TRBD1	TRBV7-2	TRBJ2-3	CASSAGDRVYTDTQYF	TGTGCCAGCAGCGCTGGGGACAGGGTTTACACAGATACGCAGTATTTT
few	TRBD2	TRBV6-6	TRBJ2-1	CASRSSGGPPGQFF	TGTGCCAGCAGGAGTAGCGGGGGCCCACCGGGGCAGTTCTTC
few	TRBD1	TRBV30	TRBJ1-5	CALGTGTGALGPQHF	TGTGCGTTGGGGACGGGGACAGGGGCCCTCGGCCCCCAGCATTTT
few	-	TRBV18	TRBJ1-1	CASSPPGGSRVREAFF	TGTGCCAGCTCACCACCCGGGGGTTCGAGGGTGCGAGAAGCTTTCTTT
-	TRBD1	TRBV29-1	TRBJ1-1	CSVASRQGNTEAFF	TGCAGCGTGGCAAGTCGACAGGGGAACACTGAAGCTTTCTTT
few	-	TRBV6-5	TRBJ2-1	CASKKTTGNEQFF	TGTGCCAGCAAAAAAACAACGGGCAATGAGCAGTTCTTC
-	-	TRBV29-1	TRBJ1-1	CSVGFQRGGTEAFF	TGCAGCGTAGGGTTCCAAAGGGGTGGAACTGAAGCTTTCTTT
-	TRBD1	TRBV2	TRBJ2-1	CASSERVGQGRNEQFF	TGTGCCAGCAGTGAAAGGGTGGGACAGGGGCGCAATGAGCAGTTCTTC
-	TRBD1	TRBV14	TRBJ2-2	CASSHEKGGTGTGVAGELFF	TGTGCCAGCAGCCACGAAAAAGGAGGTACCGGGACAGGGGTGGCCGGGGAGCTGTTTTTT
-	TRBD1	TRBV7-9	TRBJ2-5	CASSLSRDSQETQYF	TGTGCCAGCAGCTTATCTCGGGACAGCCAAGAGACCCAGTACTTC
-	TRBD1	TRBV2	TRBJ2-7	CASRTGGRGYEQYF	TGTGCCAGCCGTACAGGGGGCAGGGGGTACGAGCAGTACTTC
-	-	TRBV11-2	TRBJ2-7	CASSLFQGGSYEQYF	TGTGCCAGCAGCTTATTTCAGGGGGGCTCCTACGAGCAGTACTTC
-	-	TRBV6-5	TRBJ1-4	CASRPFPAANEKLFF	TGTGCCAGCAGGCCCTTCCCTGCGGCTAATGAAAAACTGTTTTTT
-	-	TRBV5-6	TRBJ1-6	CASRAVGSPLHF	TGTGCCAGCCGAGCGGTTGGTTCACCCCTCCACTTT
-	TRBD1	TRBV6-8	TRBJ2-7	CASSPPRRQGAFYEQYF	TGTGCCAGCAGTCCGCCACGTAGACAGGGGGCATTCTACGAGCAGTACTTC
few	-	TRBV5-6	TRBJ2-7	CASSFWPAAAEQYF	TGTGCCAGCAGCTTTTGGCCGGCGGCGGCCGAGCAGTACTTC
few	-	TRBV7-2	TRBJ2-1	CASSLSGTFTNEQFF	TGTGCCAGCAGCCTCAGCGGTACGTTCACCAATGAGCAGTTCTTC